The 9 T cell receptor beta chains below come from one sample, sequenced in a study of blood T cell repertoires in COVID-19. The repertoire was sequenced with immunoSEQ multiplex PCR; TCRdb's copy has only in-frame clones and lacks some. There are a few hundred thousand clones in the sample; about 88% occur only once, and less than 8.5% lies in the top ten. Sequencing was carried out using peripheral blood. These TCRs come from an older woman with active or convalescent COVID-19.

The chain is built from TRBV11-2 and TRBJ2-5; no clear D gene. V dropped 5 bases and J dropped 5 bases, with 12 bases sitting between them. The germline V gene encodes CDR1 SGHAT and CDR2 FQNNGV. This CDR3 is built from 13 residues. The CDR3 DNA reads TGTGCCAGCAGCCCCACCCAGGTCGAGACCCAGTACTTC. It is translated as CASSPTQVETQYF.

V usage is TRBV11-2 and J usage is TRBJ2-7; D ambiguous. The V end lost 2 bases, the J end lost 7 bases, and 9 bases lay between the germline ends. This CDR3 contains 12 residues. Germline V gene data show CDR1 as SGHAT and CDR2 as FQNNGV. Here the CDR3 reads CASSLNGREQYF. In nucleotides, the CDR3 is TGTGCCAGCAGCTTAAACGGTCGGGAGCAGTACTTC.

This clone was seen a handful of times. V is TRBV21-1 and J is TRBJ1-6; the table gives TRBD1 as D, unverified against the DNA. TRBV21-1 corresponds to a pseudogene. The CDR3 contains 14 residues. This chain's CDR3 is CASRLGEEHSPLHF. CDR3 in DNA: TGTGCCAGCCGTCTAGGGGAAGAGCATTCACCCCTCCACTTT.

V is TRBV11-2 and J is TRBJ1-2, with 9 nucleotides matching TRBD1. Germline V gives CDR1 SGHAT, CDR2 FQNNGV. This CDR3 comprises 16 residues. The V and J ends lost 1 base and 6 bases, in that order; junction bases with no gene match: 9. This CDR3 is CASSLARSWDRDGYTF. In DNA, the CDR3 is TGTGCCAGCAGCTTAGCCCGATCTTGGGACAGGGATGGCTACACCTTC.

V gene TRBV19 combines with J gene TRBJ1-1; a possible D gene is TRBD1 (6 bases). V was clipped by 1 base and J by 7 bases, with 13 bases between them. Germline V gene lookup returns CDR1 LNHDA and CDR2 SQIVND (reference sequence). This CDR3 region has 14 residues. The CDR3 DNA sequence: TGTGCCAGTAGTATAGGAGTCGGGACAAGTGAAGCTTTCTTT. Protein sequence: CASSIGVGTSEAFF.

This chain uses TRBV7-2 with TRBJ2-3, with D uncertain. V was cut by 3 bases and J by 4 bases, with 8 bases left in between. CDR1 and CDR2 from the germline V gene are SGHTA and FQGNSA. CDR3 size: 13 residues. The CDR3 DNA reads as TGTGCCAGCAGCTTGATAACGGCAGATACGCAGTATTTT. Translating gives CASSLITADTQYF.

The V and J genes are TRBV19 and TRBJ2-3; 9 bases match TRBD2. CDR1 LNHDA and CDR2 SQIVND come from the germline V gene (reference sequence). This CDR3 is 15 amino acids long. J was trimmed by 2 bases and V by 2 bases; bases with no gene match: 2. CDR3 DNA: TGTGCCAGTAGTATAAGCGGGGGGTACACAGATACGCAGTATTTT. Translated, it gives CASSISGGYTDTQYF.

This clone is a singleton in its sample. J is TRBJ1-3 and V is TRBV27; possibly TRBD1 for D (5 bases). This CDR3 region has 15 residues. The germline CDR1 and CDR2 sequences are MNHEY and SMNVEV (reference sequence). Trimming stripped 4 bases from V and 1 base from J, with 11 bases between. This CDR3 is CASSSGYASGNTIYF. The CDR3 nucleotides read TGTGCCAGCAGTTCAGGGTACGCGTCTGGAAACACCATATATTTT.

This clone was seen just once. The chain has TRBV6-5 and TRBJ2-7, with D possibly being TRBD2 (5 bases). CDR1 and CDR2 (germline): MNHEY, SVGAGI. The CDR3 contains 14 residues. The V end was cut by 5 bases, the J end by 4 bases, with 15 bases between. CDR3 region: CASSRRGREYEQYF. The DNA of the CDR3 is TGTGCCAGCAGTCGCCGGGGAAGGGAGTACGAGCAGTACTTC.